These T cell receptor beta chains were read from a single sample in a study of blood T cell repertoires in COVID-19. TCRdb's table, derived via immunoSEQ multiplex PCR, lists solely in-frame clones and lacks some. The table includes 9,900 or so clones, roughly 87% detected once. The specimen sequenced was peripheral blood. The receptor set was obtained from a human donor in a cohort sampled during active COVID-19. Each CDR3 is given with its conserved first and last residue. Clone size is stated in some rows and not others, as once, few, many or a class when expanded.

len	abundance	v_gene	CDR3aa
15	NA	TRBV7-9	CASSQLGMTVYGYTF
13	NA	TRBV5-4	CASSLDRAHEQYF
12	NA	TRBV5-6	CASSLAAGELFF
12	once	TRBV3-1/TRBV3-2	CAGSTGFYGYTF
14	NA	TRBV28	CASSPITGLYGYTF
13	once	TRBV11-2	CASSSEMLYEQFF
17	NA	TRBV7-3	CASSLMASGTSTDTQYF
14	few	TRBV5-1	CASSEVRGGYGYTF
12	NA	TRBV29-1	CSASASSYEQYF
15	NA	TRBV19	CASSLTGGNTGELFF
16	NA	TRBV6-5	CASSYSKAGLGNTIYF
14	NA	TRBV19	CASSILLQTSEQYF
14	NA	TRBV5-1	CASSLVVASGTQYF
17	NA	TRBV21-1	CASPSFLGTRTVYGYTF
15	NA	TRBV19	CASSMGGRNTGELFF
16	NA	TRBV5-1	CASSPRNRQGGTEAFF
16	few	TRBV19	CASSNAGTGLNSPLHF
13	few	TRBV2	CASSRGSELVYTF
15	NA	TRBV7-6	CASSLAGGGQETQYF
12	NA	TRBV12-3/TRBV12-4	CASRGSADTQYF
13	NA	TRBV3-1/TRBV3-2	CASSLNSGYEQFF
14	NA	TRBV7-9	CASSLRDRGFEQYF
12	once	TRBV6-5	CASRNPGQGWIF
16	NA	TRBV3-1/TRBV3-2	CASSQRAGAPTGELFF
18	NA	TRBV4-1	CASSQEGRTYATNEKLFF
15	once	TRBV7-9	CASSSASVRTDTQYF
14	few	TRBV30	CAWSTGLSGNTIYF
10	NA	TRBV20-1	CSFYQETQYF
14	NA	TRBV5-1	CASSLWTGRNEQYF
19	NA	TRBV18	CASSLKSLSGTGNTGELFF
13	NA	TRBV28	CASSFGSHYGYTF
13	few	TRBV20-1	CSASSQGVYGYTF
12	once	TRBV2	CASSSDSYGYTF
15	NA	TRBV6-5	CASSKGSQGYYEQYF
11	few	TRBV30	CACDRGYEQYF
12	once	TRBV29-1	CSVAAGAGTQYF
13	NA	TRBV12-3/TRBV12-4	CASRIQGAQTQYF
18	NA	TRBV7-6	CASSLMGPSTATNEKLFF
15	NA	TRBV5-4	CASSPGQNSYNEQFF
16	once	TRBV5-1	CASRPSSGGSPYEQYF
13	few	TRBV5-1	CASSLAGRSPLHF
16	NA	TRBV19	CASSIGGARSNQPQHF
15	few	TRBV11-2	CASSLTAGYQETQYF
13	NA	TRBV28	CASSTGYNSPLHF
16	NA	TRBV7-8	CASSLAIVGTATGVTF
15	NA	TRBV9	CASSVVAGGPETQYF
17	NA	TRBV9	CASREIRGQKVFYEQYF
18	NA	TRBV7-9	CPSSYTSGRAGNTGELFF
15	NA	TRBV9	CASSRRGGGENEQFF
13	NA	TRBV6-1	CASSEAPGDGYTF
13	NA	TRBV19	CAGRRSANTEAFF